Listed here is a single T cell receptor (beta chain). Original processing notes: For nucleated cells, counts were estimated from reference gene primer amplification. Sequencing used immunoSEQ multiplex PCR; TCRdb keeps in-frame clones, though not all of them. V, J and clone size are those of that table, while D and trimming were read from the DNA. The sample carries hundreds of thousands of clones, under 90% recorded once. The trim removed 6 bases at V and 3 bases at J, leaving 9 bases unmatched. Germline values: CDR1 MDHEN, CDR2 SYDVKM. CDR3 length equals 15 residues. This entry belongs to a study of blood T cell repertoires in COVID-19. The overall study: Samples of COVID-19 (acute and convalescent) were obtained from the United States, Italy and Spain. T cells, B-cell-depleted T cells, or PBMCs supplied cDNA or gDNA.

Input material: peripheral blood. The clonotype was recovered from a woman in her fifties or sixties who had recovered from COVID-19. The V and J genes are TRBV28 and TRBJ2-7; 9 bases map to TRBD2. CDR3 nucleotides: TGTGCCAGCAGCTTCGCTAGCGGGGCCCTCTACGAGCAGTACTTC. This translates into CASSFASGALYEQYF.